The clone carrying this TCR beta chain was observed a handful of times. MiXCR, applied by TCRdb to the RT-PCR reads, yields one record per CDR3 protein. The profile covers 920,000 or so distinct CDR3 sequences, with approximately 19% appearing a single time and around 6% taken by the ten largest. This sample was included in a study of patients and donors after allogeneic stem cell transplantation. What was sequenced was blood, either unsorted or a sorted T cell fraction (not recorded which). The TCR was taken from a human donor who was either an allogeneic HSCT recipient or a stem cell or donor lymphocyte infusion donor (not recorded which). It is not recorded whose cells these are; they may come from a transplant donor.

As DNA, the CDR3 is TGTGCCAGCTATAGGGATGGGTACGGCTACACCTTC. Protein product: CASYRDGYGYTF. The rearrangement uses TRBV6-5 and TRBJ1-2; D gene ambiguous. The CDR3 runs to 12 residues. Germline CDR1 and CDR2: MNHEY and SVGAGI. V lost 8 bases and J lost 8, with 15 bases in between.